This T cell receptor beta chain was documented in a study of shared clonotypes between healthy human individuals. Findings and limits, study-wide: Donors were few, which limited the genetic and exposure-history diversity represented. Collection of samples was limited to blood; tissue repertoires likely differ.

This CDR3 comprises 13 residues. V lost 0 bases, J lost 5 bases, and 10 bases lay in between. Germline V gene sequence: CDR1 GTSNPN, CDR2 SVGIG (reference sequence). Turning to this clone: Its target is not known.

Donors, healthy HIV-negative adults, lacked recent acute infections or vaccinations. Profiled with immunoSEQ multiplex PCR; TCRdb holds only in-frame clones, not every one. Of fewer than 650,000 clones in the sample, around three quarters are singletons; the top ten hold 12%. The clonotype comes from a woman aged 40 to 55 in good health. Some clones in this sample may be carry-over from other donors' samples. The chain uses TRBV30 and TRBJ2-5; unclear D gene. Sequenced sample: PBMCs. CDR3 sequence reads: CAWSVGFRETQYF. DNA for the CDR3: TGTGCCTGGAGTGTGGGCTTCAGGGAGACCCAGTACTTC.